The present T cell receptor beta chain was sequenced within a study of blood T cell repertoires in COVID-19. V dropped 4 bases and J dropped 0 bases, with 13 bases sitting between them. Germline V gene data show CDR1 as MNHEY and CDR2 as SVGAGI. The CDR3 extends over 16 amino acids. This clone is a singleton in its sample. Original processing methods: Reference gene primer amplification gave nucleated cell count estimates. The table came from immunoSEQ multiplex PCR; TCRdb's copy has only in-frame clones and leaves some out. D and trimming come from the DNA, and the V and J calls and clone size come from that table. The data show around 100,000 clones, roughly 80% seen once.

The sequenced sample was peripheral blood. The sequence came from a man aged 50 to 60 with active or convalescent COVID-19. The chain combines TRBV6-5 with TRBJ2-1, with D perhaps matching TRBD2 (6 bases). CDR3 in DNA: TGTGCCAGCAGTTCTAAGGAGGGACGCTCCTACAATGAGCAGTTCTTC. Its protein is CASSSKEGRSYNEQFF.